Described below is a single TCR beta chain sequence and its context. The data were obtained in a study of blood T cell repertoires in COVID-19. V lost 6 bases to trimming and J lost 5 bases, with 10 bases between them. Germline CDR1 LNHDA, CDR2 SQIVND (reference sequence). The CDR3 covers 13 residues. The method was immunoSEQ multiplex PCR; TCRdb's version includes in-frame clones alone and lacks a portion of them. The sample lists hundreds of thousands of clones, 90% seen once, with 0.85% to 0.9% in the top ten. All exposed participants met a person with COVID-19 within 2 weeks before entering the study.

The rearrangement links TRBV19 to TRBJ1-4; D is perhaps TRBD1 (5 bases). This TCR derives from a man aged 50 to 60 who had been exposed to COVID-19. The sample was PBMCs or T cells enriched from blood (not recorded which). The CDR3 DNA follows: TGTGCCAGTAGCCTGACAGCGAATGAAAAACTGTTTTTT. Amino acid sequence: CASSLTANEKLFF.